This entry is about one T cell receptor (beta chain). Its antigen is as yet unknown. The data belong to a study of shared clonotypes between healthy human individuals. General observations from the study: Represented diversity (both genetic and exposure-history) was limited by the small number of donors.

In unsorted samples, genomic DNA was obtained using 94 million or so PBMCs. The CDR3 covers 20 residues. In germline, CDR1 is LNHDA, CDR2 SQIVND (reference sequence). Trimming removed 4 bases from V and 3 bases from J, with 30 bases in between. TCRdb's table, derived via immunoSEQ multiplex PCR, lists solely in-frame clones and lacks some. This sample has nearly 500,000 clones, with 76% found just once. The sequence derives from a middle-aged woman in good health. Some clones in this sample may be carry-over from other donors' samples. Sequenced sample: PBMCs. V and J are TRBV19 and TRBJ2-5; maybe TRBD1 (10 bases). The chain's CDR3 is CASSRQGARPSGNLKETQYF. In DNA form, the CDR3 reads TGTGCCAGTAGTAGACAGGGGGCGCGACCTAGCGGGAACCTAAAAGAGACCCAGTACTTC.